This T cell receptor (beta chain) was identified during a study of cytomegalovirus exposure and HLA in healthy donors. The CDR3 runs 15 residues. Germline CDR1 and CDR2: SGHDN and FVKESK. Trimming took 4 bases from V and 6 from J; bases not matched to a gene: 8. Study findings and constraints: Later on, a genetic analysis was performed. It linked a missense variant in DCLRE1C with V- and J-gene trimming of TCR beta. Later on, analysis showed that most CMV-associated TCR beta chains appeared to be HLA-restricted. Cytomegalovirus-associated status was assigned to fewer than 200 TCR beta chains. Per a prior analysis, the majority of TCR beta V segments were productive roughly 87% or roughly 30% of the time.

Comments on this clone: Its specificity is not known.

60 Vbeta and 13 Jbeta primers were used in PCR. Profiling relied on immunoSEQ multiplex PCR, and the TCRdb table lists in-frame clones only, not all of them. The listing records 150,000 or so clones. The receptor was isolated from a woman aged 45 to 65 in good health and CMV-seronegative. This chain joins TRBV14 and TRBJ2-1; 8 bases fit TRBD1. The sequenced sample consisted of PBMCs. The CDR3 region is CASSPTGDPRNEQFF. CDR3 coding DNA: TGTGCCAGCAGCCCGACAGGGGACCCCCGCAATGAGCAGTTCTTC.